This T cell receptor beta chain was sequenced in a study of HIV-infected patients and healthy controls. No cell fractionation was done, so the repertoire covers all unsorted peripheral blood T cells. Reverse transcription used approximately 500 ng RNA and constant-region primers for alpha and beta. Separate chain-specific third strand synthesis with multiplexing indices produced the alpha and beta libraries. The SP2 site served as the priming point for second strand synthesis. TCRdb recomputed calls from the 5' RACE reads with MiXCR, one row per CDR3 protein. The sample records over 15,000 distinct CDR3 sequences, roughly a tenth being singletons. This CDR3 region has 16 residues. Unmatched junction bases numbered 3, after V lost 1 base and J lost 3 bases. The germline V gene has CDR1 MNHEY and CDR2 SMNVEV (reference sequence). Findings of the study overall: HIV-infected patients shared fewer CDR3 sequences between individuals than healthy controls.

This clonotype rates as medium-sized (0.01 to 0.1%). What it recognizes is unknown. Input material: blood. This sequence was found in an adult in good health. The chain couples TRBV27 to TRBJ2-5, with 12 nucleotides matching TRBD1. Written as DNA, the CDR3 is TGTGCCAGCAGTTTATTTGGGACAGGGGGCGAAGAGACCCAGTACTTC. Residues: CASSLFGTGGEETQYF.